The rows below give T cell receptor beta chains drawn from one sample of a study of shared T cell receptors in the human thymus. TCRdb's copy holds only in-frame clones and misses some; the assay was immunoSEQ multiplex PCR. The sample shows fewer than 700,000 clones, around 87% of them seen only once. Separately, the same data were catalogued under a study of human thymus T cells.

The sample consisted of thymocytes. All receptors derive from a boy in the first two years of life with a congenital heart defect. The CDR3 runs from the conserved cysteine through the conserved F or W. The D gene is left open where the match is weak.

TRBD1	TRBV2	TRBJ2-3	CASTGTGGDTQYF	TGTGCCAGTACCGGGACAGGGGGAGATACGCAGTATTTT
TRBD2	TRBV5-6	TRBJ2-1	CASSFAPGLATYNEQFF	TGTGCCAGCAGCTTTGCCCCGGGACTAGCCACCTACAATGAGCAGTTCTTC
.	TRBV19	TRBJ1-1	CASKGLNTEAFF	TGTGCCAGTAAGGGGTTGAACACTGAAGCTTTCTTT
TRBD2	TRBV28	TRBJ2-3	CASSPTLAGGRDTQYF	TGTGCCAGCAGTCCCACCCTAGCGGGAGGGCGGGATACGCAGTATTTT
.	TRBV4-1	TRBJ2-7	CASSQVADVDSYEQYF	TGCGCCAGCAGCCAAGTGGCCGATGTTGACTCCTACGAGCAGTACTTC
TRBD2	TRBV30	TRBJ2-1	CAWSTSGRKYNEQFF	TGTGCCTGGAGTACTAGCGGGAGGAAATACAATGAGCAGTTCTTC
.	TRBV11-2	TRBJ1-1	CASSLERRGAFF	TGTGCCAGCAGCTTAGAACGGCGGGGAGCTTTCTTT
.	TRBV28	TRBJ2-7	CASSLDRILRNEQYF	TGTGCCAGCAGTCTAGACCGGATCTTGAGGAACGAGCAGTACTTC
.	TRBV30	TRBJ2-1	CAWSQRGGWGNEQFF	TGTGCCTGGAGTCAGAGGGGGGGGTGGGGAAATGAGCAGTTCTTC
.	TRBV19	TRBJ2-7	CASSKIQGAHEQYF	TGTGCCAGTAGTAAGATACAGGGAGCCCACGAGCAGTACTTC
.	TRBV2	TRBJ1-1	CASRRVLSTEAFF	TGTGCCAGCAGGCGCGTATTGAGCACTGAAGCTTTCTTT
.	TRBV5-6	TRBJ2-5	CASSFEAEETQYF	TGTGCCAGCAGCTTTGAGGCCGAGGAGACCCAGTACTTC